This TCR beta chain was identified in a study of OX40 agonist ivuxolimab in advanced cancers. This CDR3 spans 11 amino acids. Germline loops: CDR1 SGHRS, CDR2 YFSETQ. V lost 0 bases to trimming and J lost 7 bases, with 5 bases between them. Exclusion applied to patients with autoimmune disease history or systemic immunosuppression. The repertoire was sequenced with immunoSEQ multiplex PCR; TCRdb's copy has only in-frame clones and lacks some. Of some 66,000 clones listed, roughly 73% are singletons. The genes are TRBV5-1 and TRBJ2-7; no clear D. The sample here was CD4+ or CD8+ T cells sorted from blood, taken in a trial of the OX40 agonist ivuxolimab. The clonotype originates from an adult with an advanced solid tumor such as melanoma, head and neck, liver or kidney cancer. CDR3 nucleotides: TGCGCCAGCAGCTTGGGGCCGGAGCAGTACTTC. It yields the protein CASSLGPEQYF.